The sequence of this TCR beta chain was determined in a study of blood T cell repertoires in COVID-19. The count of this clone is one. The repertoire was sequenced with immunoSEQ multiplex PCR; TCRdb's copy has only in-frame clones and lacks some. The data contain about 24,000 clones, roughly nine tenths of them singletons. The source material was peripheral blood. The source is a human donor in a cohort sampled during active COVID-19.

The CDR3 protein is CASSQEGQGAIYEQYF. CDR3 DNA sequence: TGTGCCAGCAGCCAAGAGGGGCAGGGGGCGATCTACGAGCAGTACTTC. This sequence joins TRBV14 and TRBJ2-7, with TRBD1 matching over 8 bases. Per germline, CDR1 SGHDN and CDR2 FVKESK. The junction had 7 bases not matched to a gene; V was cut back by 0 bases and J by 3 bases. This CDR3 is 16 amino acids long.